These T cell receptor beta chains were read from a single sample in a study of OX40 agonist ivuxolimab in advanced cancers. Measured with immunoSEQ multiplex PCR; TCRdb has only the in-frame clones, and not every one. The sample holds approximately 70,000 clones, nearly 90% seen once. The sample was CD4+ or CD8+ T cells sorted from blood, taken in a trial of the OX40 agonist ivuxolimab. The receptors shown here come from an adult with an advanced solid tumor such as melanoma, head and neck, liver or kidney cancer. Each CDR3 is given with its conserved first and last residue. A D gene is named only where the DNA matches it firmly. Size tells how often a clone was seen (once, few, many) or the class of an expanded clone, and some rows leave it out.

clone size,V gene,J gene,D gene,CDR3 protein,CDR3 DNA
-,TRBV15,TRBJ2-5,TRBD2,CATSRGIAGLQETQYF,TGTGCCACCAGCAGAGGGATAGCGGGACTCCAAGAGACCCAGTACTTC
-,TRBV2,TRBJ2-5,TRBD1,CASRGDRVTETQYF,TGTGCCAGCAGGGGGGACAGGGTTACGGAGACCCAGTACTTC
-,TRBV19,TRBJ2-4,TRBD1,CASSPDRAAKNIQYF,TGTGCCAGTAGTCCCGACAGGGCAGCCAAAAACATTCAGTACTTC
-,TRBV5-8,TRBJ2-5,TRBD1,CASSPGQVETQYF,TGTGCCAGCAGTCCTGGACAGGTGGAGACCCAGTACTTC
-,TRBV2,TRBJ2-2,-,CASSEDISTTGELFF,TGTGCCAGCAGTGAAGATATCTCTACAACCGGGGAGCTGTTTTTT
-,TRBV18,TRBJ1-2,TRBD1,CASSSRTGSSYGYTF,TGTGCCAGCTCATCCCGGACAGGGTCGAGCTATGGCTACACCTTC
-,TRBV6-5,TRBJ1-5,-,CASSYGQGEGQHF,TGTGCCAGCAGTTACGGTCAGGGTGAAGGACAGCATTTT
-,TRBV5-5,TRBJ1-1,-,CASSLWPLDTEAFF,TGTGCCAGCAGCTTATGGCCCCTGGACACTGAAGCTTTCTTT
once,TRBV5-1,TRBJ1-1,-,CASSLYQQSEAFF,TGCGCCAGCAGCTTGTATCAGCAATCTGAAGCTTTCTTT
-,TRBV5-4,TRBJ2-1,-,CASSFGRMADEQFF,TGTGCCAGCAGCTTTGGAAGGATGGCCGATGAGCAGTTCTTC
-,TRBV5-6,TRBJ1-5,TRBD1,CASSSRTGWDQPQHF,TGTGCCAGCAGCTCCCGGACAGGGTGGGATCAGCCCCAGCATTTT
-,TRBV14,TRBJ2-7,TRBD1,CASSPRQGLAYEQYF,TGTGCCAGCAGCCCTCGACAGGGGCTCGCCTACGAGCAGTACTTC
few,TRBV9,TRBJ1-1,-,CASSAARGWSTEAFF,TGTGCCAGCAGCGCAGCGAGGGGTTGGAGCACTGAAGCTTTCTTT
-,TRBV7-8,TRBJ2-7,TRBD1,CASSLGGQGVVEQYF,TGTGCCAGCAGCTTAGGGGGACAGGGGGTCGTCGAGCAGTACTTC
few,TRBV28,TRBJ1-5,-,CASSFAGGNSNQPQHF,TGTGCCAGCAGTTTTGCAGGTGGAAATAGCAATCAGCCCCAGCATTTT
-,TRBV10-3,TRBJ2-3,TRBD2,CAIKTSGDTQYF,TGTGCCATCAAGACTAGCGGTGATACGCAGTATTTT
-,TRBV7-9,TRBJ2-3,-,CASSPDRLRLTDTQYF,TGTGCCAGCAGCCCTGACAGGCTTAGGCTGACTGATACGCAGTATTTT
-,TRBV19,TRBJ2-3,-,CASSPWGADTQYF,TGTGCCAGTAGTCCCTGGGGTGCAGATACGCAGTATTTT
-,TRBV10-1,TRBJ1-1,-,CASSEMGLTEAFF,TGCGCCAGCAGTGAGATGGGCTTAACTGAAGCTTTCTTT
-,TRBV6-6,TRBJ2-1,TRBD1,CASSYSQGRYNEQFF,TGTGCCAGCAGTTACTCACAGGGGCGATACAATGAGCAGTTCTTC
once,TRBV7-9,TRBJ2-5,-,CASSSRGDFFGETQYF,TGTGCCAGCAGCTCTCGGGGAGATTTCTTTGGGGAGACCCAGTACTTC
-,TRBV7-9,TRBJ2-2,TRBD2,CASSLAGLAGGQGTGELFF,TGTGCCAGCAGCTTGGCGGGACTAGCGGGAGGGCAGGGCACCGGGGAGCTGTTTTTT
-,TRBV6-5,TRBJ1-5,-,CASSYGGGQPQHF,TGTGCCAGCAGTTACGGAGGAGGGCAGCCCCAGCATTTT
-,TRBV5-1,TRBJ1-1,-,CASSLIQLSSQRNTEAFF,TGCGCCAGCAGCTTAATACAGCTATCTTCACAGAGGAACACTGAAGCTTTCTTT
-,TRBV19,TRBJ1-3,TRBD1,CASSRHTGVLSGNTIYF,TGTGCCAGTAGTCGACATACAGGGGTGCTCTCTGGAAACACCATATATTTT
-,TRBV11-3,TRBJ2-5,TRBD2,CASSLGSGSQETQYF,TGTGCCAGCAGCTTAGGTAGCGGGAGCCAAGAGACCCAGTACTTC
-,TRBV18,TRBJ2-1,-,CASSPPANSYNEQFF,TGTGCCAGCTCACCACCAGCTAACTCCTACAATGAGCAGTTCTTC
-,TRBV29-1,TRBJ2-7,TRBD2,CSVWPGLAGDEQYF,TGCAGCGTTTGGCCAGGGCTAGCGGGAGACGAGCAGTACTTC
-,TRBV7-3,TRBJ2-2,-,CASSPSPLTGGTGELFF,TGTGCCAGCAGCCCCTCGCCCCTGACTGGCGGCACCGGGGAGCTGTTTTTT
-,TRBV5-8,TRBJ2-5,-,CASSPGWGKETQYF,TGTGCCAGCAGCCCCGGTTGGGGCAAAGAGACCCAGTACTTC
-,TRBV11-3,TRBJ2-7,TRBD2,CASSQRNVSGHRREQYF,TGTGCCAGCAGCCAACGGAACGTTAGCGGGCACCGGAGAGAGCAGTACTTC
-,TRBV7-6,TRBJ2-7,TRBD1,CASSLNVLGQGAYEQYF,TGTGCCAGCAGCTTAAATGTTCTAGGACAGGGGGCCTACGAGCAGTACTTC